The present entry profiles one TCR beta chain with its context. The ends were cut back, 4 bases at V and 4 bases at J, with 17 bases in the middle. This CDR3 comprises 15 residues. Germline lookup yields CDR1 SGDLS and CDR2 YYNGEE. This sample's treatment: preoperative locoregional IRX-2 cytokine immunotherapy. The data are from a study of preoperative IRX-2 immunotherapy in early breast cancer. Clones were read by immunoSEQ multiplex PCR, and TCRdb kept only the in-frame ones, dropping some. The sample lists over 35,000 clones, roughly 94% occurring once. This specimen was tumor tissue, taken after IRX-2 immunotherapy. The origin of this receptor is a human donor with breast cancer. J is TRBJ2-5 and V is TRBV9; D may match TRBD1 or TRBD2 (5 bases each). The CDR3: CASSPRPGQGETQYF. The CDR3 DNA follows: TGTGCCAGCAGCCCCCGTCCGGGGCAGGGAGAGACCCAGTACTTC.